This T cell receptor (beta chain) was observed in a study of regulatory T cells in long-lasting Graves disease. Study summary: Antithyroid drug use was under 3 months in newly diagnosed Graves' patients.

Points from the study as a whole: Persistent patients had a count of shared public clonotypes (approximately 3,000) that exceeded that of new patients (around 910).

V lost 1 base and J lost 0; bases outside the gene matches: 6. The CDR3 is 17 residues long. Germline V CDR1 and CDR2: MGHRA, YSYEKL. Sequencing libraries for TCR beta were prepared with iRepertoire HTBI primers and Arm-PCR of CDR3 regions. TCRdb redid the calling of the multiplex PCR reads with MiXCR, one entry per CDR3 protein. The sample lists 200,000 to 250,000 distinct CDR3 sequences, 20% to 25% occurring once. Time point defined: newly diagnosed GD, antithyroid drugs for less than 3 months. Following extraction of RNA from PBMCs, that RNA was used to make the TCR library. The EDTA tubes were filled with around 9 milliliters of drawn peripheral blood. This clonotype was seen repeatedly, ten times or more. Its specificity is unknown.

The chain joins TRBV4-1 to TRBJ2-3; TRBD2 agrees at 8 bases. The source was peripheral blood mononuclear cells (PBMCs), collected at new diagnosis, from a patient treated with antithyroid drugs. The receptor's source is a female donor with Graves disease. The CDR3 nucleotides read TGCGCCAGCAGCCAAGTCCCAGCGGGGGCCAGCACAGATACGCAGTATTTT. This codes for CASSQVPAGASTDTQYF.